This T cell receptor beta chain was sequenced in a study of cytomegalovirus exposure and HLA in healthy donors. For this clone: The antigen remains undetermined.

CDR1 is MGHRA and CDR2 is YSYEKL in the germline V gene. With 2 bases clipped from V and 6 bases from J, the junction kept 7 bases outside the gene matches. The CDR3 sequence is 16 residues long. Findings and caveats of the study: A later analysis found that most CMV-associated TCR beta chains appeared HLA-restricted. Rare TCR sequences dominated, though some public TCRs recurred in many donors. Cytomegalovirus-associated status was assigned to approximately 160 TCR beta chains. The authors later linked a missense DCLRE1C variant to TCR beta V- and J-gene trimming.

Vbeta (60) and Jbeta (13) primers were used in the PCR. Clones were sequenced by immunoSEQ multiplex PCR, and TCRdb holds only the in-frame ones, with some missing. The table includes roughly 120,000 clones, 75% to 85% detected once. This sequence joins TRBV4-1 and TRBJ1-3; TRBD1 aligns across 10 bases. The origin of this receptor is a woman younger than 35 in good health and CMV-seropositive. Source material: PBMCs. The CDR3 nucleotides read TGCGCCAGCAGCCAAACGGGACAGGGGAGCGCAAACACCATATATTTT. As protein: CASSQTGQGSANTIYF.